The clone carrying this TCR beta chain was seen only once. Time point noted: peripheral blood 6 weeks after treatment start. Every patient provided from 1 to 8 samples, collected pretreatment and on-treatment. Trimming left V 3 bases short and J 9 bases short, with 21 bases between. Germline CDR1 is SGHTA and CDR2 is FQGNSA. The length of the CDR3 is 16 residues. The sample comes from a study of PD-L1 blockade in urothelial cancer. Overall study: Patients, treated from 2014 onward, received atezolizumab 1,200 mg intravenously every 3 weeks. Specimens of blood held a median count of roughly 130,000 T cells.

Only in-frame clones appear in the TCRdb table, and some are missing; sequencing was by immunoSEQ multiplex PCR. Of around 110,000 clones in the sample, roughly 89% were seen once. The sample here was PBMCs, taken around atezolizumab (anti-PD-L1) treatment. This clonotype was sampled from a man aged 60 to 75 with urothelial cancer. V is TRBV7-2 and J is TRBJ2-1, with D tentatively TRBD2 (6 bases). The CDR3 DNA reads TGTGCCAGCAGCTTCGGTGTCTTGGGGGGATGGAGTGAGCAGTTCTTC. Its protein is CASSFGVLGGWSEQFF. The whole variable domain, filled in from reference TRBV7-2 and TRBJ2-1, reads GAGVSQSPSNKVTEKGKDVELRCDPISGHTALYWYRQSLGQGLEFLIYFQGNSAPDKSGLPSDRFSAERTGGSVSTLTIQRTQQEDSAVYLCASSFGVLGGWSEQFFGPGTRLTVL.